These T cell receptor beta chains were read from a single sample in a study of PD-1 blockade in classical Hodgkin lymphoma. The assay was immunoSEQ multiplex PCR, and TCRdb's table has in-frame clones only and misses some. This table holds tens of thousands of clones, approximately 88% found once. Sequenced material: CD4+ T cells from blood. Receptors originate from a human donor with classical Hodgkin lymphoma. Each CDR3 is given with its conserved first and last residue. A D gene is named only where the DNA matches it firmly. For some rows the clone size is stated as once, few or many, or as a class when expanded; others skip it.

j_call,v_call,clone_size,d_call,cdr3_aa,cdr3_nt
TRBJ2-5,TRBV12-5,-,-,CASGFGGEETQYF,TGTGCTAGTGGTTTTGGAGGGGAAGAGACCCAGTACTTC
TRBJ2-1,TRBV7-2,-,-,CASSFITGPTDEQFF,TGTGCCAGCAGTTTTATTACAGGGCCAACTGATGAGCAGTTCTTC
TRBJ2-6,TRBV6-5,-,-,CASSYSGAGANVLTF,TGTGCCAGCAGTTACTCAGGGGCTGGGGCCAACGTCCTGACTTTC
TRBJ2-7,TRBV4-2,once,TRBD2,CASSLGLAGGREQYF,TGTGCCAGCAGCCTTGGACTAGCGGGAGGACGCGAGCAGTACTTC
TRBJ2-7,TRBV6-5,-,-,CASSSFMMGYEQYF,TGTGCCAGCAGTTCCTTTATGATGGGCTACGAGCAGTACTTC
TRBJ2-5,TRBV7-9,-,TRBD2,CASSLGLAGETQYF,TGTGCCAGCAGCTTAGGTCTAGCGGGAGAGACCCAGTACTTC
TRBJ2-5,TRBV4-2,-,TRBD2,CASSQARAGGPVETQYF,TGTGCCAGCAGCCAAGCCCGAGCGGGAGGGCCTGTTGAGACCCAGTACTTC
TRBJ1-2,TRBV2,few,-,CASSEMGLGSGGGYTF,TGTGCCAGCAGTGAAATGGGGCTGGGCAGCGGAGGAGGCTACACCTTC
TRBJ1-5,TRBV5-4,-,-,CASSLVPGGGQPQHF,TGTGCCAGCAGCTTGGTTCCCGGGGGCGGACAGCCCCAGCATTTT
TRBJ1-5,TRBV4-3,-,-,CASSQDYQAWGEPQHF,TGCGCCAGCAGCCAAGACTATCAGGCTTGGGGGGAGCCCCAGCATTTT
TRBJ2-1,TRBV7-2,-,TRBD2,CASSLVPSGRINEQFF,TGTGCCAGCAGCTTAGTACCTAGCGGGAGGATAAATGAGCAGTTCTTC
TRBJ1-4,TRBV9,-,TRBD1,CASSPGPGGGNEKLFF,TGTGCCAGCAGCCCGGGACCCGGAGGGGGCAATGAAAAACTGTTTTTT
TRBJ2-3,TRBV7-9,-,-,CASSPTRPDTQYF,TGTGCCAGCAGCCCTACAAGACCAGATACGCAGTATTTT
TRBJ1-4,TRBV5-1,-,TRBD1,CASSLEDRGPFNEKLFF,TGCGCCAGCAGCTTGGAGGACAGGGGGCCCTTTAATGAAAAACTGTTTTTT
TRBJ2-3,TRBV7-2,-,-,CASSTGTYSADTQYF,TGTGCCAGCAGCACAGGGACCTATTCGGCAGATACGCAGTATTTT
TRBJ2-7,TRBV7-9,-,TRBD2,CASSSPGLGGGTYEQYF,TGTGCCAGCAGTTCGCCGGGGCTCGGGGGAGGGACCTACGAGCAGTACTTC
TRBJ2-2,TRBV5-5,medium-sized,TRBD2,CASSTLAGNTGELFF,TGTGCCAGCAGCACACTAGCGGGGAACACCGGGGAGCTGTTTTTT
TRBJ2-7,TRBV27,-,-,CASSQQALGEQYF,TGTGCCAGCAGTCAACAGGCATTGGGGGAGCAGTACTTC
TRBJ2-7,TRBV5-1,-,TRBD2,CASRTGGSSYEQYF,TGCGCCAGCAGGACGGGGGGAAGCTCCTACGAGCAGTACTTC
TRBJ2-7,TRBV2,-,TRBD2,CASTAGTSTFEQYF,TGTGCCAGCACCGCCGGGACTAGCACTTTCGAGCAGTACTTC
TRBJ2-7,TRBV5-1,-,-,CASSLDAVGYEQYF,TGCGCCAGCAGCCTTGACGCGGTGGGCTACGAGCAGTACTTC
TRBJ1-1,TRBV2,-,-,CASSERAQNTEAFF,TGTGCCAGCAGTGAGAGGGCGCAGAACACTGAAGCTTTCTTT
TRBJ1-1,TRBV28,-,-,CASSFGRAEAFF,TGTGCCAGCAGTTTTGGCCGGGCTGAAGCTTTCTTT
TRBJ2-2,TRBV5-1,-,-,CASSWGLTGELFF,TGCGCCAGCAGCTGGGGATTGACCGGGGAGCTGTTTTTT
TRBJ2-7,TRBV19,-,-,CASSIIGVGQGEDEQYF,TGTGCCAGTAGTATTATTGGTGTGGGGCAGGGTGAGGACGAGCAGTACTTC